This T cell receptor (beta chain) comes out of a study of T-cell memory formation after mild COVID-19. The study, taken as a whole, reports: Among CD4+ contracting clones, most were CM and EM, and CD8+ ones EMRA.

The 5'RACE method, run with constant-segment primers, produced TCR alpha and TCR beta cDNA libraries (carrying sample barcodes and UMIs). TCRdb independently ran MiXCR on the 5' RACE reads; one entry per CDR3 protein. The sample shows more than 120,000 distinct CDR3 sequences, roughly 19% of them seen only once. Turning to this clonotype: Its target is unknown.

The CDR3 has 12 residues. The V gene's germline CDR1 is MNHEY and CDR2 SVGAGI. The V end was cut by 4 bases, the J end by 5 bases, with 6 bases between. This receptor was identified in an adult woman who had mild COVID-19 (a few samples of this study predate the infection). Cell type and time point are not known. Sequencing input: PBMCs or a T cell subset sorted from them (not recorded which). The rearrangement links TRBV6-5 to TRBJ1-5; D is undetermined. CDR3 region: CASSSRYQPQHF. The CDR3 bases are TGTGCCAGCAGTTCCCGTTATCAGCCCCAGCATTTT.